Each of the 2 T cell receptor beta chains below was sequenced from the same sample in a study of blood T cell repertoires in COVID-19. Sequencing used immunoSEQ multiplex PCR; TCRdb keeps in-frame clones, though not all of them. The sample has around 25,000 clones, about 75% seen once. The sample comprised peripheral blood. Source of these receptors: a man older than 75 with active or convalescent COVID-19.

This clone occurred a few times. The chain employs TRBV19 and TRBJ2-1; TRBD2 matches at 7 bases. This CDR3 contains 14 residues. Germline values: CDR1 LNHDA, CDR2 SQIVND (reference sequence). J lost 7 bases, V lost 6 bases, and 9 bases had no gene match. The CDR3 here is CASRVTSRGNEQFF. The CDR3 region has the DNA TGTGCCAGTAGGGTGACTAGCCGAGGTAATGAGCAGTTCTTC.

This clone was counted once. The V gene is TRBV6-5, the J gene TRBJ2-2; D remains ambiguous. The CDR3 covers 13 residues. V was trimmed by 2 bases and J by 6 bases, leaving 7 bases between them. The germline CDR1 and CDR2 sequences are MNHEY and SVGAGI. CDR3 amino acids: CASSYGRAGELFF. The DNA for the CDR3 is TGTGCCAGCAGTTACGGCCGGGCCGGGGAGCTGTTTTTT.